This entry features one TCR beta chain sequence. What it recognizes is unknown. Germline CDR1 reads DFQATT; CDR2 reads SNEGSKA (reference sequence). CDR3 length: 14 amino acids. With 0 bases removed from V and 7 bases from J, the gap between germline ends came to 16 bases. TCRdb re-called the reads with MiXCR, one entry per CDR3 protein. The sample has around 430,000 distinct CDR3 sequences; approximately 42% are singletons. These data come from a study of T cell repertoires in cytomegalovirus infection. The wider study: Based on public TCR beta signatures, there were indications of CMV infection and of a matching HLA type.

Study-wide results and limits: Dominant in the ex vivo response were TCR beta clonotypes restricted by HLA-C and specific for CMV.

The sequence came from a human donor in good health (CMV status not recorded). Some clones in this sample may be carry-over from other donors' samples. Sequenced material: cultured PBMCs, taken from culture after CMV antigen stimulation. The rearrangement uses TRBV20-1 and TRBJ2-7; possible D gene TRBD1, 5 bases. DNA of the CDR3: TGCAGTGCTAGAGAGTGGGGCACGGTGGGGGAGCAGTACTTC. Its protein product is CSAREWGTVGEQYF.